This TCR beta chain is from a study of regulatory T cells in long-lasting Graves disease. Overall study context: Graves' patients (newly diagnosed) had been on antithyroid drugs under 3 months.

Study results and caveats: Favoring TRBV28, TRBJ1-2 and TRBJ2-5 was a feature seen in persistent disease. Accuracy may have suffered from the small sample size.

The V gene end was trimmed by 2 bases and the J gene end by 3 bases; junction bases not matched to a gene: 5. The V gene's germline CDR1 is DFQATT and CDR2 SNEGSKA (reference sequence). This CDR3 spans 15 amino acids. Time point described: newly diagnosed GD, antithyroid drugs for less than 3 months. TCR sequences were obtained from RNA taken from PBMCs. The TCR beta library used iRepertoire HTBI primers with Arm-PCR amplification of CDR3. One entry per CDR3 protein, called by TCRdb with MiXCR from the multiplex PCR reads. The table lists about 560,000 distinct CDR3 sequences, roughly a sixth of them singletons. This clonotype was recorded at least ten times. The antigen is unknown. The data were also submitted as part of a second study, on T cells in Graves' hyperthyroidism and ophthalmopathy. That publication notes: Ophthalmopathy got predicted by the model a median approximately 6.3 months before its onset.

The receptor was derived from a man aged 18-30 years with Graves disease. The source was peripheral blood mononuclear cells (PBMCs), collected at new diagnosis, from a patient treated with antithyroid drugs. V and J are TRBV20-1 and TRBJ2-5; 11 bases fit TRBD2. This chain's CDR3 is CSARNGLAGEETQYF. CDR3 bases: TGCAGTGCTAGAAACGGACTAGCGGGTGAAGAGACCCAGTACTTC.